This TCR beta chain was captured by sequencing in a study of blood T cell repertoires in COVID-19. The wider study: Material from acute and convalescent COVID-19 was sourced from the United States, Italy and Spain. The cDNA or gDNA used as material had been derived from T cells, B-cell-depleted T cells, or PBMCs.

Per the original data handling: Counts of nucleated cells, estimated from reference gene primer amplification, were obtained. Clones were sequenced by immunoSEQ multiplex PCR, and TCRdb holds only the in-frame ones, with some missing. D and trimming come from the DNA, and the V and J calls and clone size come from that table. The sample consists of 150,000 to 200,000 clones, approximately 88% of them appearing once. The trim removed 0 bases at V and 4 bases at J, leaving 3 bases unmatched. Germline V CDR1 and CDR2: LNHNV, YYDKDF (reference sequence). The CDR3 runs 15 residues. V is TRBV15 and J is TRBJ2-3, with TRBD1 matching 8 bases. Sequences were obtained from peripheral blood. This sequence was found in a woman of 80 years or more with active or convalescent COVID-19. The CDR3 protein is CATSRDQGAADTQYF. CDR3 bases: TGTGCCACCAGCAGAGATCAGGGGGCCGCAGATACGCAGTATTTT.